This TCR beta chain was captured in a study of cytomegalovirus exposure and HLA in healthy donors. Notes on the study in general: Reportedly, a later analysis found an Asian-associated ancestry cluster had fewer N-insertions than the approximately 670-donor mean.

The primer mix had 60 Vbeta and 13 Jbeta primers. Here immunoSEQ multiplex PCR was the method, and the copy in TCRdb shows in-frame clones only, minus some. The sample has more than 200,000 clones; nearly 80% are singletons. The V and J ends lost 0 bases and 4 bases respectively, with 9 bases between them. From germline, CDR1 is SGHVS and CDR2 FQNEAQ. The CDR3 covers 14 residues. With regard to this clone: Its antigen remains unknown.

The chain links TRBV7-8 to TRBJ1-1; D is perhaps TRBD1 (5 bases). The sequence was collected from a man aged 18 to 35 in good health and CMV-seronegative. Sequenced input: PBMCs. The CDR3 region has the DNA TGTGCCAGCAGCTTAGCGGCAGGGCCCACTGAAGCTTTCTTT. The encoded protein is CASSLAAGPTEAFF.